The 11 T cell receptor beta chains in this list originate from one sample, sequenced in a study of T cells in Graves' hyperthyroidism and ophthalmopathy. Amplified TCR beta CDR3 regions came from RNA transcripts. The HTBI primer set drove a first-round RT-PCR of the TCR CDR3. Via MiXCR, TCRdb re-called the multiplex PCR reads, giving one row per CDR3 protein. The data show around 300,000 distinct CDR3 sequences, with roughly 13% seen just once and approximately 7.9% held by the top ten. Material: blood. The receptors stem from a woman aged 40 to 49 with Graves' hyperthyroidism.

For this clonotype: A read error is possible here, since a much larger clone lies one base away. This chain uses TRBV12-3 or TRBV12-4 with TRBJ2-7; 9 nucleotides align to TRBD1. This CDR3 spans 16 amino acids. CDR3 sequence reads: CVSSLASGTGTYEQYF. CDR3 nucleotides: TGTGTCAGCAGTTTAGCCTCCGGGACAGGGACGTACGAGCAGTACTTC.

This clonotype was detected only a few times. The chain employs TRBV20-1 and TRBJ2-2; the match to TRBD1 covers 7 bases. V lost 6 bases, J lost 14 bases, and 9 bases stayed unmatched. This CDR3 comprises 11 residues. Per the germline V gene, CDR1 is DFQATT and CDR2 is SNEGSKA (reference sequence). This CDR3 reads CSARQGRGLFF. The CDR3 DNA reads as TGCAGTGCCCGACAGGGCCGGGGACTGTTTTTT.

Many counts were recorded for this clonotype. The chain recombines TRBV7-2 with TRBJ2-5, with no clear D. The CDR3 is 13 residues long. Germline V gene data show CDR1 as SGHTA and CDR2 as FQGNSA. Trimming stripped 4 bases from V and 5 bases from J, with 11 bases between. CDR3 amino acids: CASSSHGRETQYF. CDR3 coding DNA: TGTGCCAGCAGCTCACACGGACGGGAGACCCAGTACTTC.

On this clonotype itself: A much larger clone lies a single base off, so this may be a read error. This chain links TRBV3-1 with TRBJ2-2; TRBD2 is a possible D gene (5 bases). There are 13 residues in the CDR3. V was trimmed by 1 base and J by 8 bases, leaving 8 bases between them. The V gene's germline CDR1 is LGHDT and CDR2 YNNKEL (reference sequence). The CDR3 region is CASSQVRAGELFF. The CDR3, as DNA: TGTGCCAGCAGCCAAGTGCGGGCAGGGGAGCTGTTTTTT.

This rearrangement joins TRBV7-6 to TRBJ1-3; D is ambiguous. The germline gives CDR1 SGHVS, CDR2 FNYEAQ. This CDR3 has 14 residues. Trimming shortened V by 5 bases and J by 3 bases, and 11 bases separated the two germline ends. The CDR3 nucleotides are TGTGCCAGCAGCCGGACCGGGGTTGGAAACACCATATATTTT. Amino acid sequence: CASSRTGVGNTIYF. Full variable domain (rest looked up from reference TRBV7-6 and TRBJ1-3): GAGVSQSPRYKVTKRGQDVALRCDPISGHVSLYWYRQALGQGPEFLTYFNYEAQQDKSGLPNDRFSAERPEGSISTLTIQRTEQRDSAMYRCASSRTGVGNTIYFGEGSWLTVV.

In its sample, this clonotype was seen many times. This sequence joins TRBV15 and TRBJ1-2, with 9 bases aligning to TRBD1. This CDR3 spans 16 amino acids. Germline CDR1 is LNHNV and CDR2 is YYDKDF (reference sequence). J was trimmed by 7 bases and V by 2 bases; bases with no gene match: 11. The CDR3 sequence: CATSRNRGQGDGGYTF. The CDR3 DNA sequence: TGTGCCACCAGCAGAAATAGGGGACAGGGTGATGGTGGCTACACCTTC.

This clonotype was picked up many times. The chain has TRBV6-2 or TRBV6-3 and TRBJ1-1; a weak D match, TRBD1 (5 bases). Germline CDR1 reads MNHEY; CDR2 reads SVGEGT. This CDR3 has 15 amino acids. Trimming shortened V by 6 bases and J by 5 bases, and 19 bases separated the two germline ends. The DNA for the CDR3 is TGTGCCAGCAGCCGAGGGCGGGGGGTACGGACTGAAGCTTTCTTT. Translation: CASSRGRGVRTEAFF.

This clonotype was seen repeatedly, ten times or more. V and J are TRBV7-2 and TRBJ1-5, with D perhaps TRBD1 (6 bases). Trimming took 5 bases from V and 7 from J, leaving 18 bases between them. In germline, CDR1 is SGHTA, CDR2 FQGNSA. There are 15 residues in the CDR3. For the CDR3, the DNA is TGTGCCAGCAGCCGAGTACAGGGACCCCAGCAGCCCCAGCATTTT. This sequence encodes CASSRVQGPQQPQHF.

Concerning this clonotype itself: This may stem from a read error, because a much larger clone lies one nucleotide away. The chain combines TRBV28 with TRBJ2-7; 14 bases line up with TRBD2. The CDR3 sequence is 15 residues long. Trimming cost V 5 bases and J 4 bases; bases outside gene matches: 4. Looked up from germline, CDR1 is MDHEN and CDR2 is SYDVKM. For the CDR3, the DNA is TGTGCCAGCAGTCGCGGGACTAGCGGGAGATACGAGCAGTACTTC. Translated: CASSRGTSGRYEQYF.

This clonotype was detected ten times or more. This chain connects TRBV29-1 to TRBJ1-1; D may be TRBD1 (5 bases). The V and J ends lost 7 bases and 1 base respectively, with 10 bases between them. The CDR3 is 12 residues long. The germline gives CDR1 SQVTM, CDR2 ANQGSEA. The CDR3 DNA follows: TGCAGCGGGGGGGGGACGAACACTGAAGCTTTCTTT. Its translation: CSGGGTNTEAFF. Using reference TRBV29-1 and TRBJ1-1 for the parts outside the CDR3, the full variable domain is SAVISQKPSRDICQRGTSLTIQCQVDSQVTMMFWYRQQPGQSLTLIATANQGSEATYESGFVIDKFPISRPNLTFSTLTVSNMSPEDSSIYLCSGGGTNTEAFFGQGTRLTVV.

There are many counts of this clonotype. CDR3 nucleotide sequence: TGTGCCAGCAGTTTAGGACTAGTCTCTTTCAATGAGCAGTTCTTC. It translates to CASSLGLVSFNEQFF. The chain joins TRBV12-3 or TRBV12-4 to TRBJ2-1; D possibly corresponds to TRBD2 (6 bases). The CDR3 consists of 15 residues. The V end lost 1 base, the J end lost 6 bases, and 13 bases lay between the germline ends.